The 14 T cell receptor beta chains in this list originate from one sample, sequenced in a study of Graves' ophthalmopathy and Graves' hyperthyroidism. Amplified TCR beta CDR3 regions were obtained using RNA transcripts as template. Second-round multiplex PCR followed a first-round RT-PCR using HTBI primers. TCRdb reprocessed the multiplex PCR reads via MiXCR and lists one record per CDR3 protein. The profile covers hundreds of thousands of distinct CDR3 sequences, with 20% to 25% appearing a single time and roughly 6.9% taken by the ten largest. The sample consisted of peripheral blood. The receptors shown here come from a woman under 30 with stable Graves' hyperthyroidism. Some clones in this sample may be carry-over from other donors' samples.

This clonotype has at least ten counts. The chain combines TRBV10-3 with TRBJ1-2; D unclear. Germline V gene lookup returns CDR1 ENHRY and CDR2 SYGVKD. The CDR3 is 16 amino acids. The germline V and J ends were trimmed by 1 base and 8 bases, with 20 bases remaining between them. This chain's CDR3 is CAISEYDPDTGGGYTF. The CDR3 nucleotides read TGTGCCATCAGTGAGTACGACCCAGACACCGGAGGAGGCTACACCTTC.

The chain couples TRBV28 to TRBJ2-7, with TRBD1 as a possible D gene (6 bases). CDR3 length: 16 amino acids. Germline lookup yields CDR1 MDHEN and CDR2 SYDVKM. Trimming took off 5 bases at V and 1 base at J, with 18 bases between the two ends. Written as DNA, the CDR3 is TGTGCCAGCAGTGACTATACAGGGAGTGGATCCTACGAGCAGTACTTC. Translating it yields CASSDYTGSGSYEQYF.

The gene calls are TRBV15 and TRBJ2-5; the D gene is possibly TRBD2 (6 bases). This CDR3 has 15 amino acids. Germline CDR1 and CDR2: LNHNV and YYDKDF (reference sequence). V shed 5 bases and J shed 1 base, with 14 bases lying between them. The CDR3 coding sequence is TGTGCCACCAGCGGAGGGCGGGGCACCCAAGAGACCCAGTACTTC. Its protein product is CATSGGRGTQETQYF. The variable domain in full, with the rest retrieved from reference TRBV15 and TRBJ2-5, is DAMVIQNPRYQVTQFGKPVTLSCSQTLNHNVMYWYQQKSSQAPKLLFHYYDKDFNNEADTPDNFQSRRPNTSFCFLDIRSPGLGDTAMYLCATSGGRGTQETQYFGPGTRLLVL.

This clonotype came up many times. V usage is TRBV28 and J usage is TRBJ2-7, with D possibly TRBD1 on 5 matching bases. The V end lost 6 bases, the J end lost 0 bases, and 15 bases lay between the germline ends. Per germline, CDR1 MDHEN and CDR2 SYDVKM. This CDR3 has 15 amino acids. Written as DNA, the CDR3 is TGTGCCAGCAGGCATGACAGCAGGAGCTCCTACGAGCAGTACTTC. Translating it yields CASRHDSRSSYEQYF.

In its sample, this clonotype was seen a few times. V gene TRBV24-1 combines with J gene TRBJ2-3; 7 nucleotides match TRBD1. CDR1 and CDR2 from the germline V gene are KGHDR and SFDVKD. The ends lost 4 bases at V and 3 bases at J; junction bases unmatched: 9. The CDR3 has 16 residues. The CDR3 is CATSDTGQRATDTQYF. DNA for the CDR3: TGTGCCACCAGTGACACGGGACAGAGGGCAACAGATACGCAGTATTTT.

This clonotype showed up many times. The chain uses TRBV7-6 and TRBJ1-1; weak D call: TRBD1 (6 bases). V shed 5 bases and J shed 0 bases, with 13 bases lying between them. This CDR3 is built from 15 residues. Germline CDR1 SGHVS, CDR2 FNYEAQ. For the CDR3, the DNA is TGTGCCAGCAGCCCCCGGGACACCATGAACACTGAAGCTTTCTTT. Its translation: CASSPRDTMNTEAFF.

This clonotype was found many times. The gene calls are TRBV11-2 and TRBJ2-7; D uncertain. V lost 0 bases and J lost 0, with 6 bases in between. Per the germline V gene, CDR1 is SGHAT and CDR2 is FQNNGV. The CDR3 sequence is 14 residues long. The CDR3, as DNA: TGTGCCAGCAGCTTAGAACACAGCTCCTACGAGCAGTACTTC. Translating gives CASSLEHSSYEQYF.

J is TRBJ2-2 and V is TRBV19; either TRBD1 or TRBD2 may fit D (5 bases each). Germline CDR1 and CDR2: LNHDA and SQIVND (reference sequence). This CDR3 contains 16 residues. The V end lost 3 bases, the J end lost 5 bases, and 16 bases lay between the germline ends. The CDR3 sequence is CASSMGAGRETGELFF. In nucleotides, the CDR3 is TGTGCCAGTAGTATGGGTGCAGGCAGGGAGACCGGGGAGCTGTTTTTT.

The table lists this clonotype with many counts. V usage is TRBV27 and J usage is TRBJ1-6; D may be TRBD1 (6 bases). Germline loops: CDR1 MNHEY, CDR2 SMNVEV (reference sequence). This CDR3 spans 17 amino acids. The ends were cut back, 5 bases at V and 7 bases at J, with 21 bases in the middle. The CDR3, as DNA: TGTGCCAGCAGTCTTCAACAGGGATTGGGGTTGAATTCACCCCTCCACTTT. Its translation is CASSLQQGLGLNSPLHF.

This clonotype was recorded at least ten times. This chain uses TRBV27 with TRBJ2-5, with 9 bases lining up with TRBD2. The CDR3 has 14 residues. V lost 6 bases and J lost 7; bases outside the gene matches: 9. The germline CDR1 and CDR2 sequences are MNHEY and SMNVEV (reference sequence). The CDR3 nucleotides are TGTGCCAGCAGGACGCTAGCGGGGAGTGGGACCCAGTACTTC. Its translation: CASRTLAGSGTQYF.

With regard to this clonotype: One end of the junction varies from germline; a read error may be responsible. The chain employs TRBV6-5 and TRBJ1-5, with D uncertain. Germline loops: CDR1 MNHEY, CDR2 SVGAGI. The CDR3 is 13 residues long. CDR3 residues: CAISNGVNQPQHF. The CDR3 DNA sequence: TGTGCCATCAGTAACGGAGTCAATCAGCCCCAGCATTTT.

The table lists this clonotype with a few counts. The chain recombines TRBV10-2 with TRBJ1-1, with D perhaps matching TRBD1 (5 bases). Germline CDR1 and CDR2: WSHSY and SAAADI. CDR3 length: 13 amino acids. V was clipped by 11 bases and J by 3 bases, with 16 bases between them. The CDR3 bases are TGCGCCCTCCTAGTGGGGGGGGACACTGAAGCTTTCTTT. Protein: CALLVGGDTEAFF.

This rearrangement joins TRBV4-1 to TRBJ2-2, with TRBD1 matching over 9 bases. Germline CDR1 MGHRA, CDR2 YSYEKL. V lost 6 bases and J lost 7; bases outside the gene matches: 12. This CDR3 is 16 amino acids long. CDR3 protein: CASSPRTGVFIGELFF. CDR3 nucleotide sequence: TGCGCCAGCAGTCCCCGGACAGGGGTTTTTATCGGGGAGCTGTTTTTT.

The chain employs TRBV2 and TRBJ2-5; D uncertain. This CDR3 region has 13 residues. Trimming shortened V by 5 bases and J by 1 base, and 8 bases separated the two germline ends. Germline values: CDR1 SNHLY, CDR2 FYNNEI. CDR3 bases: TGTGCCAGCAGTCCCAACACCCAAGAGACCCAGTACTTC. This gives the protein CASSPNTQETQYF.